This T cell receptor (beta chain) was sequenced for a study of shared clonotypes between healthy human individuals (dated by TCRdb to the early 2020s). As for the study more broadly: Three men and a couple of women, aged 18 to 49 years, made up the cohort. Between about 0.8 and 8.9 billion PBMCs per donor were obtained by leukapheresis. For each donor, CD4 naive and CD4 memory were each given three plates, CD8 naive was given two plates, and CD8 memory was given one plate. To estimate repertoire size and how much clonotypes are shared between individuals, the study performed deep sequencing of blood TCR repertoires from five healthy adults. Libraries were prepared and TCR repertoires were sequenced by different laboratories using diverse techniques, in order to increase sequencing depth and limit assay-specific biases. What the study reported, not specific to this receptor: Rarefaction of sorted-subset datasets indicated incomplete sequencing despite the large sequencing depth. Estimated clonotype richness was generally larger for naive than for memory subsets. Pairwise subsampling led to the expectation that sequencing depth would affect the degree of clonotype sharing among donors. Higher generation probabilities were observed for clonotypes shared by all four sorted-subset donors than for non-shared clonotypes. Sampling was limited to blood, and TCR repertoires in tissue likely differ from TCR repertoires in blood. The small number of donors limited the genetic and exposure-history diversity represented. Approximately 5% of naive CD4, approximately 3.7% of naive CD8, 2.3% of memory CD4, and over 0.35% of memory CD8 clonotypes were shared across a few donors.

The donors were healthy, HIV-negative adults who had no recently reported acute infections or vaccinations. All donors were Caucasian adults living in Nashville, Tennessee, USA. Magnetic negative selection was used to enrich CD4+ T cells, after which naive cells were positively selected on CD45RA and the negative fraction became the memory subset. Blood was collected by leukapheresis, and PBMCs were isolated by Ficoll-Histopaque density gradient centrifugation and then cryopreserved in liquid nitrogen vapor phase. Analytical flow cytometry was used to check the purity and quantity of every magnetically sorted T cell population. From each sorted fraction, genomic DNA was isolated and quantified by UV absorbance on a Nanodrop 2000c. V gives up 1 base and J gives up 3 bases, and the segment between their germline ends measures 11 bases. The CDR3 holds 15 amino acids from the cysteine to the phenylalanine. Only the CDR3 DNA is retained, 45 bases long and in frame from the first base. For CDR1 and CDR2, the germline V gene lists SGHRS and YFSETQ.

A word on this clone: The antigen it recognizes is unknown. No much larger clone exists at a distance of one base, and base qualities are not known.

Using the deep immunoSEQ assay, multiplex PCR amplified TCR CDR3 regions from genomic DNA. Extracted genomic DNA from each cell subset was distributed evenly across all wells of several immunoSEQ 96-well plates, and each plate was treated as a replicate. For sorted subsets, 150 to 250 ng of genomic DNA, equivalent to about 30,000 T cell genomes, went into each replicate PCR. The purified libraries were quantified using a Qubit 3.0 fluorometer, sized with a Bioanalyzer 2100, and then quantified again using the KAPA Library Quantification kit. Every immunoSEQ 96-well plate was sequenced on a separate single-read 150-cycle Illumina NextSeq 550 flow cell. Processing in the source paper ran as follows. Because only junctional sequences without quality scores were contained in the immunoSEQ output, filtering matching that applied to full-length reads could not be performed. To assign V/J genes and CDR3, sequences were annotated using PyIR, a Python wrapper for IgBLAST v1.9, with IMGT germline references. Reads were removed for weak V/J assignments (E-value above 1e-6), missing CDR3, stop codons, out-of-frame junctions, or ambiguous translated residues. V3J clonotypes were defined as sequences sharing the same inferred V gene, J gene, and CDR3 amino acid sequence. To compute the percentage overlap between repertoires, the number of shared unique clonotypes was divided by the size of the smaller repertoire. Repertoire richness was assessed with RTK rarefaction, the Chao1 estimator, and Recon v2.1 estimates of unobserved clonotypes. For all TCRbeta clonotypes obtained by the gDNA method from several donors, generation probabilities were computed with OLGA. TCRdb stores this immuneACCESS table with in-frame sequences only. Part of the clones is absent; in the studies checked, under half of the shortfall reflects unresolved V genes, and no reason is known for the rest. V and J calls and clone size are given by that table; D and trimming were obtained from the DNA. Across this sample there are more than 1,200,000 clones, with approximately 98.5% seen only once. Approximately 0.38% of the sample is taken by the ten largest.

Material: naive CD4+ T cells sorted from blood. The cell subset or site label, read with the paper, signifies: CD45RA+ positively selected. Rearrangement joined TRBV5-1 to TRBJ1-5, and perhaps TRBD1 as D gene, on 6 matching bases. This clonotype was sampled from a young man in good health. For the CDR3, the sequence is CASSLMDSTNQPQHF. The DNA sequence is TGCGCCAGCAGCTTGATGGACAGTACCAATCAGCCCCAGCATTTT. Full variable domain (CDR3 extended with the reference TRBV5-1 and TRBJ1-5 proteins): KAGVTQTPRYLIKTRGQQVTLSCSPISGHRSVSWYQQTPGQGLQFLFEYFSETQRNKGNFPGRFSGRQFSNSRSEMNVSTLELGDSALYLCASSLMDSTNQPQHFGDGTRLSIL.